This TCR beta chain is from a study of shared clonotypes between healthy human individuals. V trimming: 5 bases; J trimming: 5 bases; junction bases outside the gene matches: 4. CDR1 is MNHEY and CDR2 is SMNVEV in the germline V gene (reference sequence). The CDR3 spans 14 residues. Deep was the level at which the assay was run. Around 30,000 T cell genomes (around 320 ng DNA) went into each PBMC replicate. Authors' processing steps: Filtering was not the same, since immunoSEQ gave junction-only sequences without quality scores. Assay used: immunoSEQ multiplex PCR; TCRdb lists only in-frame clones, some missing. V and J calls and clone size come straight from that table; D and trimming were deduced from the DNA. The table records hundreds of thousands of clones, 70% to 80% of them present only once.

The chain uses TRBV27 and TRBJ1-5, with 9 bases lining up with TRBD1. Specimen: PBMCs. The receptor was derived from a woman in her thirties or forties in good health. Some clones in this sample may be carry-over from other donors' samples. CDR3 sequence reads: CASSLQGADQPQHF. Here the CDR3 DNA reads TGTGCCAGCAGTCTACAGGGGGCTGATCAGCCCCAGCATTTT.